This T cell receptor (beta chain) was profiled in a study of cytomegalovirus exposure and HLA in healthy donors (TCRdb year 2017). Looking at the study overall: According to an earlier analysis of 450 to 650 of the donors, about 179 million T cells yielded 117 million unique TCR beta sequences and approximately 300 Gb of sequence data. A later genetic analysis used genome-wide SNP genotypes for about three fifths of the roughly 700 donors, treating that subset as a discovery cohort. Every repertoire in the discovery cohort had been generated on one and the same sequencing platform. Among approximately 370 genotyped donors of the cohort, an average of approximately 240,000 unique TCR beta nucleotide sequences was sequenced per donor, of which 15% to 20% were non-productive. An earlier analysis of several hundred of the donors applied high-throughput TCR beta sequencing to assess whether each TCR beta V gene segment acted as functional or pseudogenic. The study aimed to test whether signatures of past pathogen exposure could be identified by cataloging public T cell receptors. Among the roughly 390 genotyped donors, 81% belonged to the genetic ancestry cluster associated with self-reported Caucasian donors. An early release covering about 600 HLA-typed donors comprised approximately 300 gigabases of sequencing data and tens of millions of unique TCR sequences. Typing coverage varied by locus: roughly 629-640 donors for A, B, C, DRB1 and DQB1; approximately 560 for DQA1; 600 to 610 for DPA1; roughly 450 for DPB1. Along with the roughly 710-subject first cohort, a separate validation cohort of around 120 different subjects was used. A later analysis re-analyzed previously published TCR beta repertoires from several hundred donors and added high-resolution HLA genotyping to study TCR occurrence patterns. The study combined high-throughput TCR immunosequencing, statistical association of individual TCRs with disease status, and machine learning to predict cytomegalovirus infection status. Alongside the repertoire data, information on donor age, sex, ethnicity and CMV serostatus was compiled. HLA typing covered class I and class II loci at four-digit resolution. Rather than using new phenotypic data, the later analysis identified candidate immune exposures from TCR beta sequences and from how often those sequences occurred across donors. Because of strong linkage in the cohort, 5 or 6 DR-DQ haplotypes were treated as single units for association and clustering. The study profiled the T cell repertoires of hundreds of subjects by immunosequencing and related them to cytomegalovirus serostatus.

V ends up 4 bases short and J 5 bases short, with an unmatched junction base count of 3. CDR1 SNHLY and CDR2 FYNNEI were looked up in the germline V gene. Reading from cysteine to phenylalanine, the CDR3 counts 15 amino acids. Here the CDR3 DNA is all that survives: 45 bases in frame from base 1. In total, 630 or so healthy bone marrow donors made up the cohort. Cohort members were all nominally healthy when sampled, although unrecorded immune exposures were likely present. The donor was CMV seronegative and belonged to the group of 352 seronegative cohort members. Every donor gave a peripheral blood sample, and the peripheral blood mononuclear cells from that sample were used for TCR beta sequencing. The Qiagen DNeasy Blood Extraction Kit was used to extract genomic DNA from the blood cell samples. This clone occurred a few times. Its cognate antigen has yet to be identified. Base qualities are not recorded, but no much larger clone differs from it by a single base.

The protocol used for the library was the immunoSEQ multiplex PCR assay. For the multiplex PCR, a mixture combining 60 forward primers for TCR Vbeta segments and 13 reverse primers for TCR Jbeta segments was used. The CDR3 region of rearranged TCR beta genes was amplified from genomic DNA with a multiplex PCR assay. On the Illumina HiSeq System, the amplified TCR beta libraries were sequenced as 87-base-pair reads. Regarding the original processing steps: Across the roughly 670 repertoires, a later analysis counted around 80 million unique TCR beta chains, roughly 11 million of which were shared by at least two donors. A nearest-neighbor algorithm error-corrected the raw reads and collapsed the reads into unique sequences, merging closely related sequences to remove PCR and sequencing errors. Alignment of CDR3 sequences to IMGT reference sequences was used to assign V, D and J gene segments. For a sequence to be retained, at least a six-nucleotide match to both a V gene segment and a J gene segment was required. Rearrangements were classified as productive when the CDR3 lacked stop codons and remained in frame with V and J, and all other rearrangements were classified as non-productive. Following IMGT convention, CDR3 was defined as the stretch from the second conserved V-encoded cysteine to the conserved J-encoded phenylalanine. The earlier analysis of about 620 of the donors excluded sequences that lacked an unambiguous match to a single V gene segment. An earlier analysis of 587 of the donors classified V segments as functional when productive rearrangements were above 56.7% and as segregating when the standard deviation between donors was above 5%. A statistical classification framework was built for diagnosing cytomegalovirus status from the catalog of TCR beta chain sequences. In a later analysis, TCR nucleotide sequences were compared against IMGT/GENE-DB human TR gene sequences so that V and J genes could be assigned. In a later analysis, CDR3 sequences and most-parsimonious VDJ recombination scenarios were assigned using the TCRdist pipeline. In a later analysis, each TCR beta chain was defined by its CDR3 amino acid sequence together with its V-gene family, and reads without a unique V-gene family were excluded. A later analysis removed several hundred highly shared, low-generation-probability nucleotide sequences to deal with suspected cross-contamination and a sequencing artifact. In a later analysis, a clonal expansion index was calculated for each public chain from normalized within-repertoire ranks of inferred template counts. In a later analysis, generation probabilities were computed using a VDJ recombination model fitted to out-of-frame rearrangements, and the results were checked against IGoR. In a later analysis, hypergeometric tests were used to score TCR-TCR, TCR-HLA and TCR-CMV co-occurrence, with a repertoire-size bias correction applied to TCR pairs. In a later analysis, false discovery rates were estimated by permuting HLA or CMV assignments 20 times. In a later analysis, co-occurring TCRs were grouped using DBSCAN, with TCRdist sequence similarity added in when clustering inside HLA-allele-positive subsets. Repertoires with fewer than 30,000 or more than 120,000 public chains were left out of co-occurrence clustering, as were a handful of repertoires with anomalous nucleotide sharing. Here the immuneACCESS table is served through TCRdb, limited to in-frame sequences with V and J called. Missing clones are a known gap in these copies; in checked studies unresolved V genes cover under half, and the rest lacks a known reason. V, J and clone size derive from that table, while D and trimming were established from the DNA sequence. For this sample there are 35,000 to 40,000 clones; around 70% appear just once. The ten largest clonotypes hold approximately 6.3% of the sample.

Points the paper makes about the study in general: Immune exposure information for the cohort was limited to CMV serostatus. Linkage disequilibrium might explain the correlated functional status among segregating V segments, but an unknown experimental factor could not be ruled out. A later analysis associated some 17,000 TCR beta sequences with specific HLA alleles at a false discovery rate of 0.05. Compared with equally common non-associated chains, HLA-associated TCR beta chains in a later analysis were more clonally expanded and had lower generation probabilities. Because counts were too low, about 15 rarely observed V segments, including chromosome 9 orphons, were left out of the earlier analysis of roughly 600 of the donors. Strong co-occurrence of HLA alleles, especially DR and DQ, made assigning TCR associations to individual alleles difficult. Most TCR sequences were seen in very few donors, while some public TCRs were found in many individuals. An association between a missense DCLRE1C variant and V-gene and J-gene trimming of TCR beta chains was found in a later genetic analysis and replicated in an independent cohort. A further reported finding was that TCR beta sequences accurately predicted the HLA-A and HLA-B alleles for most subjects in the first cohort. A few of the identified cytomegalovirus-associated TCR beta chains were confirmed in vitro to be specific for cytomegalovirus antigens. According to a later analysis, TCR association rates differed among HLA loci, with DRB1 alleles showing the most associated TCRs and HLA-C alleles showing the fewest. Because the 87-base-pair reads could not distinguish some IMGT-functional V segments, including TRBV6-2 and TRBV6-3, those segments were excluded. According to a later genetic analysis, donors in an Asian-associated ancestry cluster had fewer N-insertions in productive TCRs than the approximately 700-donor mean. A group of highly shared sequence variants was considered likely to be a technical artifact of the sequencing pipeline. In the study, around 150 TCR beta chains were listed as associated with cytomegalovirus. Several of the top co-occurrence clusters appeared to be linked to parvovirus B19, influenza, CMV and Epstein-Barr virus, according to a later analysis. A later analysis found that most CMV-associated TCR beta chains appeared HLA-restricted, with HLA associations seemingly driven largely by CMV exposure. HLA typing was unavailable for some donors at each locus, so association tests used only the typed subset. Presence/absence analyses assumed roughly uniform sequencing depth across donors, an assumption that may not hold. An earlier analysis of approximately 500 of the donors showed that most TCR beta V segments appeared in productive rearrangements either about 87% or about 30% of the time, which broadly matched IMGT annotations. The classifier was reported to diagnose cytomegalovirus status with high specificity and sensitivity in both the original and validation cohorts. The authors suggested that the approach could potentially be extended to other disease states and immunological phenotypes. The cohort was sequenced for TCR beta chains only, and without alpha or paired-chain data the features that could be detected were limited.

The sequencing input was PBMCs. The TCR was taken from a man aged 25-45 years in good health and CMV-seronegative. This receptor chain uses TRBV2 and TRBJ2-1, and 12 junctional nucleotides match TRBD2. The nucleotide sequence is TGTGCCAGCAGTGTTGGACTAGCGGGGAACAATGAGCAGTTCTTC. It is translated as CASSVGLAGNNEQFF.